This T cell receptor (beta chain) was sequenced for a study of blood T cell repertoires in COVID-19. CDR1 is MGHRA and CDR2 is YSYEKL in the germline V gene. The V and J ends lost 1 base and 9 bases respectively, with 12 bases between them. The CDR3 is 14 residues long. Authors' analysis steps: Estimated nucleated cell counts came from reference gene primer amplification. Sequencing used immunoSEQ multiplex PCR; TCRdb keeps in-frame clones, though not all of them. V, J and clone size are those of that table, while D and trimming were read from the DNA. The sample holds about 63,000 clones, roughly 85% seen once.

Sample: peripheral blood. The chain uses TRBV4-1 and TRBJ2-2; a weak D match, TRBD2 (5 bases). The TCR comes from a woman at least 80 years old with acute or convalescent COVID-19. The CDR3, as DNA: TGCGCCAGCAGCCAAGCTCCTAGCTTCTGGGAGCTGTTTTTT. The encoded protein is CASSQAPSFWELFF.